This entry is about one TCR beta chain. This sample was included in a study of blood T cell repertoires in COVID-19. Assay used: immunoSEQ multiplex PCR; TCRdb lists only in-frame clones, some missing. The sample contains 80,000 or so clones, around 86% of which appear only once. The CDR3 runs 13 residues. Trimming shortened V by 3 bases and J by 7 bases, and 10 bases separated the two germline ends. Sequences were obtained from peripheral blood. The receptor was derived from a human donor in a cohort sampled during active COVID-19. The rearrangement uses TRBV12-3 or TRBV12-4 and TRBJ2-1, with D tentatively TRBD1 (6 bases). The CDR3 sequence: CASSFNRENEQFF. As DNA, the CDR3 is TGTGCCAGCAGTTTTAACAGGGAAAATGAGCAGTTCTTC.